Below, 16 T cell receptor beta chains from the same sample are listed, as sequenced in a study of type 1 and type 2 diabetes patients listed by TCRdb under 2016. Sequencing relied on an Illumina MiSeq. TCRbeta CDR3 amplification used genomic DNA from the sorted T cell subsets as template. The TCRbeta CDR3 region was amplified by multiplex PCR with 30 forward and 13 reverse primers. Through fastp at Q25 and MiXCR, TCRdb rebuilt clones from the public reads, retaining in-frame beta chains. Duplicate CDR3 protein sequences are folded into a single record with the most common DNA and genes. The sample table lists about 250,000 distinct CDR3 sequences, 45% to 60% of them with a count of one. The top ten hold 12% to 15% of the sample. Sequenced input: peripheral blood mononuclear cells (PBMCs). These receptors all come from a man aged 18 to 29 with type 2 diabetes.

This clonotype was seen only a few times. The rearrangement uses TRBV29-1 and TRBJ2-2; a weak D match, TRBD2 (5 bases). Per germline, CDR1 SQVTM and CDR2 ANQGSEA. The CDR3 is made up of 11 amino acids. V lost 7 bases and J 8 bases, leaving 11 bases between the germline ends. CDR3 DNA: TGCAGCGCTACTAGTCCTGGGGAGCTGTTTTTT. Protein: CSATSPGELFF.

The chain's CDR3 is CASSRPAGAGNTEAFF. The CDR3 nucleotides are TGTGCCAGTAGTCGACCGGCCGGGGCCGGTAACACTGAAGCTTTCTTT. The chain recombines TRBV19 with TRBJ1-1, with a possible D match to TRBD1 (5 bases). Trimming cost V 5 bases and J 2 bases, with 18 bases left between them. The CDR3 is 16 amino acids. Germline V lookup: CDR1 LNHDA, CDR2 SQIVND (reference sequence).

The chain couples TRBV2 to TRBJ2-2; 13 bases fit TRBD2. In germline, CDR1 is SNHLY, CDR2 FYNNEI. This CDR3 spans 17 amino acids. V dropped 4 bases and J dropped 8; count of bases not matched to a gene: 10. CDR3 coding DNA: TGTGCCAGCAGTGCGACAGGACCGGGACTAGCGGGAGGGGAGCTGTTTTTT. Translation: CASSATGPGLAGGELFF.

The rearrangement links TRBV6-5 to TRBJ2-2; D gene unclear. The CDR3 sequence is 12 residues long. Trimming took off 3 bases at V and 5 bases at J, with 4 bases between the two ends. The germline V gene encodes CDR1 MNHEY and CDR2 SVGAGI. The CDR3 nucleotides read TGTGCCAGCAGTTATCTTACCGGGGAGCTGTTTTTT. Encoded protein: CASSYLTGELFF.

Only one count was recorded for this clonotype. The chain joins TRBV4-1 to TRBJ2-7; the D gene is possibly TRBD1 (6 bases). The CDR3 contains 16 residues. With 4 bases removed from V and 1 base from J, the gap between germline ends came to 17 bases. CDR1 and CDR2 (germline): MGHRA, YSYEKL. CDR3 DNA sequence: TGCGCCAGCAGCCGACTTAGGGGGAAGGGATCCTACGAGCAGTACTTC. It encodes CASSRLRGKGSYEQYF.

This clonotype was counted many times. The chain couples TRBV2 to TRBJ2-7; maybe TRBD1 (6 bases). Looked up from germline, CDR1 is SNHLY and CDR2 is FYNNEI. V was clipped by 6 bases and J by 1 base, with 10 bases between them. The CDR3 is made up of 13 amino acids. The CDR3 bases are TGTGCCAGCAGGCAAGGACAGTCCTACGAGCAGTACTTC. Amino acid sequence: CASRQGQSYEQYF.

This clonotype came up a few times. The gene calls are TRBV29-1 and TRBJ1-2; tentative D call: TRBD1 (5 bases). The CDR3 has 11 amino acids. CDR1 SQVTM and CDR2 ANQGSEA come from the germline V gene. The ends were cut back, 6 bases at V and 6 bases at J, with 11 bases in the middle. The CDR3 sequence is CSVQGGNGYTF. CDR3 coding DNA: TGCAGCGTCCAGGGAGGAAATGGCTACACCTTC.

The chain is built from TRBV7-2 and TRBJ2-1; 12 nucleotides line up with TRBD2. The CDR3 contains 17 residues. With 3 bases clipped from V and 0 bases from J, the junction kept 3 bases outside the gene matches. The germline V gene encodes CDR1 SGHTA and CDR2 FQGNSA. The CDR3 DNA sequence: TGTGCCAGCAGCTTCGGACTAGCGGGAATCTCCTACAATGAGCAGTTCTTC. This encodes CASSFGLAGISYNEQFF.

The chain recombines TRBV6-6 with TRBJ1-6; D uncertain. The CDR3 extends over 15 amino acids. Trimming took 6 bases from V and 6 from J, leaving 15 bases between them. CDR1 and CDR2 (germline): MNHNY, SVGAGI (reference sequence). The CDR3 loop is CASSLDLPGNSPLHF. The CDR3 DNA reads as TGTGCCAGCAGCCTCGACCTGCCTGGTAATTCACCCCTCCACTTT.

V usage is TRBV12-3 or TRBV12-4 and J usage is TRBJ2-3, with TRBD2 matching over 12 bases. The V and J ends lost 6 bases and 6 bases, in that order; junction bases with no gene match: 13. CDR3 length: 17 amino acids. CDR3: CASSLAQTSGGTDTQYF. The CDR3 bases are TGTGCCAGCAGCCTCGCTCAAACTAGCGGGGGGACCGATACGCAGTATTTT.

This clonotype was observed a handful of times. The chain recombines TRBV7-3 with TRBJ2-2; D might be TRBD2 (5 bases). CDR1 is SGHTA and CDR2 is FQGTGA in the germline V gene. V gave up 0 bases and J gave up 3 bases, with 8 bases separating them. This CDR3 has 15 residues. For the CDR3, the DNA is TGTGCCAGCAGCTTAACGGGAGAGTACACCGGGGAGCTGTTTTTT. Its translation is CASSLTGEYTGELFF.

The gene calls are TRBV6-4 and TRBJ2-7; TRBD1 matches 10 bases. The V segment lost 5 bases and the J segment 4 bases; nucleotides outside the gene matches: 17. The germline CDR1 and CDR2 sequences are MRHNA and SNTAGT. This CDR3 has 18 residues. CDR3 region: CASSLYQETGTGDYEQYF. The CDR3 bases are TGTGCCAGCAGTTTATACCAAGAAACCGGGACAGGGGATTACGAGCAGTACTTC.

The J gene is TRBJ2-5, the V gene TRBV12-3 or TRBV12-4, with D tentatively TRBD1 (5 bases). This CDR3 region has 14 residues. Trimming removed 3 bases from V and 1 base from J, with 9 bases in between. For the CDR3, the DNA is TGTGCCAGCAGTTTGGCAGGGTTCCAAGAGACCCAGTACTTC. Protein: CASSLAGFQETQYF.

The chain links TRBV24-1 to TRBJ2-3; perhaps TRBD1 as D (6 bases). The CDR3 extends over 16 amino acids. Germline assignment: CDR1 KGHDR and CDR2 SFDVKD. Trimming shortened V by 1 base and J by 2 bases, and 12 bases separated the two germline ends. CDR3: CATSDFRDTATDTQYF. CDR3 nucleotide sequence: TGTGCCACCAGTGATTTTCGGGACACGGCCACAGATACGCAGTATTTT.

This clonotype was observed once. The V gene is TRBV28, the J gene TRBJ1-2; D not certain. Trimming stripped 4 bases from V and 2 bases from J, with 20 bases between. This CDR3 is built from 17 residues. CDR1 and CDR2 (germline): MDHEN, SYDVKM. This chain's CDR3 is CASSSPRWGDLNYGYTF. For the CDR3, the DNA is TGTGCCAGCAGTTCCCCACGTTGGGGAGACCTCAACTATGGCTACACCTTC.

The J gene is TRBJ1-2, the V gene TRBV19, with a weak D call TRBD1 (5 bases). The CDR3 totals 13 residues. Germline lookup yields CDR1 LNHDA and CDR2 SQIVND (reference sequence). Trimming took off 7 bases at V and 2 bases at J, with 11 bases between the two ends. This chain's CDR3 is CASIGGPNYGYTF. For the CDR3, the DNA is TGTGCCAGTATCGGGGGTCCCAACTATGGCTACACCTTC.